This T cell receptor beta chain was sequenced in a study of blood T cells in healthy people across ages (dated by TCRdb to between 2014 and 2016). Looking at the study overall: In model experiments, roughly one uniquely barcoded TCR beta cDNA molecule per two T cells was captured by template switching. To avoid experimental bias, donors of different ages were spread randomly across the sequencing lanes. The study measured age-related changes in TCR beta repertoire diversity using deep sequencing normalized with unique cDNA molecular identifiers. The donors were divided into four age groups: young (average 16 years), middle-aged (over 35), aged (approximately 59) and long-lived (about 84). Two additional independent replicas of 1 million unique cDNA reads from the same blood draw were analyzed for two donors (one aged 18 to 30 and one aged 80 or older).

Here is what the overall study found, with its caveats: As age increased, observed TCR beta diversity per million T cells dropped in a roughly linear way, and a significant reduction was already evident by age approximately 40. Estimates of total diversity based on one million sequenced T cells were regarded as lower bounds and as underestimates. Observed TCR beta diversity correlated strongly with the percentage of naive T cells measured by flow cytometry. Donor CMV infection status was unknown, potentially confounding age-related changes in expanded clonotypes. The long-lived group showed more naive CD4+ T cells, fewer expanded clones and increased TCR diversity than the aged group, suggesting age selection. Because profiling used bulk unsorted PBMCs, naive and antigen-experienced compartments could not be compared conclusively.

Systemically healthy Caucasian individuals from Russia, 39 in total and aged about 6 to 95 years, were included as donors. Each donor gave 8 to 10 milliliters of peripheral blood, drawn into EDTA-treated Vacutainer tubes. Ficoll-Paque density-gradient centrifugation was used to isolate PBMCs, with at least 7 million per sample. Total RNA, at least 6 micrograms per sample, was extracted from PBMCs with Trizol reagent. For every donor, an aliquot of PBMCs went through flow cytometry to measure the percentages of naive CD45RAhigh/CD27high T cells. Receptor libraries were prepared by 5' RACE. Sequencing instrument: Illumina HiSeq 2500. The second PCR ran for about 6 to 11 cycles and used a J-beta primer mix along with a sample-barcoded 5' primer. A unique molecular identifier was introduced onto each TCR beta cDNA molecule by a template-switch 5' adaptor carrying 12 random nucleotides. Each sample yielded at least 2.5 million CDR3-containing paired-end reads. All of the RNA was converted into first-strand cDNA using the Mint cDNA synthesis kit, with a TRBC-specific oligonucleotide serving as the primer. All cDNA was treated with uracil-DNA glycosylase and then went through a first 18-cycle PCR with the universal primers M1SS and BC2_uni_R. The study's own analysis went as follows. For normalization, 1 million high-quality reads were randomly selected from each sample, with every read carrying a distinct molecular identifier. Instead of being binned into consensus sequences, reads with shared molecular identifiers were discarded. MiTCR, with a Q25 quality threshold and the strictest error-elimination algorithm, was used for CDR3 identification, clonotype clustering and error correction. Lower-bound total TCR beta diversity was estimated with a nonparametric unseen species model using Euler transformation. TCRdb redid the processing of the public reads, applying fastp at Q25 and MiXCR, and retained in-frame beta chains. Every entry covers one CDR3 protein and lists the most common genes and DNA from its rows. TCRdb's processing, not the authors', yielded these V and J calls. The table for this sample lists 1.5 million to 2 million distinct CDR3 sequences; 28% of them were counted only once. Of the sample, 7.7% is held by the ten largest clones.

With respect to this clonotype: Its antigen specificity is not known. Qualities for individual bases were not recorded, and no much larger clone is one base off.

Taken from the germline V gene, the CDR1 and CDR2 loops are KGHSH and LQKENI. The trim is 3 bases for V and 8 bases for J, with a gap of 19 bases between the germline ends. Counted from cysteine to phenylalanine, this CDR3 has 15 amino acids. Only the CDR3 DNA stays, 45 bases, in frame from base 1. This clonotype was obtained from a woman aged 25 to 39 in good health. The chain employs TRBV18 and TRBJ1-2; tentative D gene TRBD1, with 5 bases matching. Sequenced material: blood. The DNA sequence is given as TGTGCCAGCTCACCGTCACCTTACTCGACAGACGGCTACACCTTC. The resulting protein is CASSPSPYSTDGYTF.